This T cell receptor beta chain was identified in a study of low-dose radiotherapy and immunotherapy resistance in tumors. Overall study context: Cohort 1 received 0.5 Gy per fraction every 2 weeks, totaling 6.5 Gy.

First-strand cDNA used TRAV- and TRBV-specific primers, covering alpha and beta chains. A constant-region primer paired with the V-primer adapter amplified TCRs over roughly 18 PCR cycles. Each CDR3 protein is one row after TCRdb ran MiXCR on the reads. Among nearly 95,000 distinct CDR3 sequences listed, more than 7.5% were seen once. Noted time point: before trial treatment. Every donor was treated with nivolumab, ipilimumab, aspirin, low-dose cyclophosphamide and also low-dose radiotherapy. Looked up from germline, CDR1 is SGHRS and CDR2 is YFSETQ. CDR3 length: 16 amino acids. V was shortened by 2 bases and J by 0 bases, with 12 bases between the two germline ends.

The rearrangement uses TRBV5-1 and TRBJ1-3; no clear D gene. This TCR derives from a male donor with prostate cancer. Source: PBMCs, taken before treatment. The CDR3 nucleotides are TGCGCCAGCAGCTTCGGCCAGGAGAGCTCTGGAAACACCATATATTTT. Its protein is CASSFGQESSGNTIYF.